Below, 20 T cell receptor beta chains from the same sample are listed, as sequenced in a study of T-cell memory formation after mild COVID-19. Via MiXCR, TCRdb re-called the 5' RACE reads, giving one row per CDR3 protein. The data show over 300,000 distinct CDR3 sequences, with around 20% seen just once and over 20% held by the top ten. The source material was PBMCs or a T cell subset sorted from them (not recorded which). All receptors derive from a man aged 18-30 years who had mild COVID-19 (a few samples of this study predate the infection). Cell type and time point are not known.

V gene TRBV6-6 combines with J gene TRBJ2-7; D not certain. CDR1 is MNHNY, CDR2 SVGAGI, per germline (reference sequence). The V and J ends lost 6 bases and 4 bases respectively, with 16 bases between them. The length of the CDR3 is 14 residues. This CDR3 reads CASSSSGRTYEQYF. The CDR3 DNA sequence: TGTGCCAGCAGCAGCTCTGGCAGAACTTACGAGCAGTACTTC.

This sequence joins TRBV25-1 and TRBJ2-2, with D possibly being TRBD1 (6 bases). The germline CDR1 and CDR2 sequences are MGHDK and SYGVNS. Trimming took 6 bases from V and 7 from J, leaving 12 bases between them. The CDR3 is made up of 13 amino acids. The CDR3 DNA reads as TGTGCCAGCAGGGAAATGGGACACGGGGAGCTGTTTTTT. Residues: CASREMGHGELFF. Looking up the rest from reference TRBV25-1 and TRBJ2-2 gives the full variable domain: EADIYQTPRYLVIGTGKKITLECSQTMGHDKMYWYQQDPGMELHLIHYSYGVNSTEKGDLSSESTVSRIRTEHFPLTLESARPSHTSQYLCASREMGHGELFFGEGSRLTVL.

The gene calls are TRBV6-2 or TRBV6-3 and TRBJ1-1, with D perhaps matching TRBD1 (6 bases). The CDR3 has 15 amino acids. V was pared by 6 bases and J by 4 bases, with 18 bases between. Germline loops: CDR1 MNHEY, CDR2 SVGEGT. CDR3 loop: CASRGAEGVGTEAFF. For the CDR3, the DNA is TGTGCCAGCAGGGGGGCAGAAGGCGTTGGCACTGAAGCTTTCTTT.

This clonotype was seen more than once but under ten times. CDR3 amino acids: CSVEQGANSQQYF. DNA for the CDR3: TGCAGCGTAGAGCAGGGGGCAAATAGCCAGCAGTACTTC. V is TRBV29-1 and J is TRBJ2-7, with 8 positions matching TRBD1. The CDR3 covers 13 residues. Germline CDR1 SQVTM, CDR2 ANQGSEA. The V gene end was trimmed by 6 bases and the J gene end by 8 bases; junction bases not matched to a gene: 12.

The chain joins TRBV6-5 to TRBJ2-7; 12 bases agree with TRBD1. Trimming took 6 bases from V and 6 from J; bases not matched to a gene: 6. The CDR3 is made up of 14 amino acids. Germline CDR1 MNHEY, CDR2 SVGAGI. The CDR3 DNA sequence: TGTGCCAGCAGGGGGGACAGGGGGCATGGCGAGCAGTACTTC. This sequence encodes CASRGDRGHGEQYF.

This clonotype was seen a handful of times. The chain employs TRBV4-1 and TRBJ1-1, with 7 bases fitting TRBD1. Per the germline V gene, CDR1 is MGHRA and CDR2 is YSYEKL. The CDR3 has 14 residues. After removal of 2 bases from V and 4 bases from J, the junction contained 4 bases not matched to a gene. This chain's CDR3 is CASSQNRGLTEAFF. In DNA form, the CDR3 reads TGCGCCAGCAGCCAAAACAGGGGCCTCACTGAAGCTTTCTTT.

The V and J genes are TRBV7-6 and TRBJ2-5; D unresolved. The length of the CDR3 is 12 residues. Looked up from germline, CDR1 is SGHVS and CDR2 is FNYEAQ. Deletions cut 5 bases from V and 3 bases from J, with 7 bases between. The CDR3 is CASSRIEETQYF. Here the CDR3 DNA reads TGTGCCAGCAGCCGAATCGAAGAGACCCAGTACTTC.

This clonotype was counted a few times. The J gene is TRBJ2-7, the V gene TRBV6-1; 7 positions agree with TRBD1. CDR1 is MNHNS, CDR2 SASEGT, per germline. The ends lost 6 bases at V and 3 bases at J; junction bases unmatched: 8. The CDR3 has 14 amino acids. This CDR3 reads CASRGEQGRYEQYF. CDR3 sequence (DNA): TGTGCCAGCAGAGGGGAACAGGGGCGCTACGAGCAGTACTTC.

This clonotype was counted only a few times. V usage is TRBV5-1 and J usage is TRBJ2-7; 7 bases match TRBD1. V dropped 3 bases and J dropped 12; count of bases not matched to a gene: 9. The CDR3 has 12 amino acids. Looked up from germline, CDR1 is SGHRS and CDR2 is YFSETQ. CDR3 in amino acids: CASSYGQEAWYF. The CDR3 DNA is TGCGCCAGCAGCTATGGACAGGAAGCGTGGTACTTC.

Only a few counts were recorded for this clonotype. This rearrangement joins TRBV7-2 to TRBJ1-2, with D unresolved. This CDR3 comprises 12 residues. Trimming left V 1 base short and J 6 bases short, with 6 bases between. CDR1 is SGHTA, CDR2 FQGNSA, per germline. The CDR3 spells CASSLDAHGYTF. CDR3 bases: TGTGCCAGCAGCTTAGATGCCCATGGCTACACCTTC.

The chain combines TRBV7-2 with TRBJ1-2, with a tentative D call TRBD1 (6 bases). Per the germline V gene, CDR1 is SGHTA and CDR2 is FQGNSA. V lost 6 bases and J lost 2, with 13 bases in between. The CDR3 sequence is 14 residues long. Written as DNA, the CDR3 is TGTGCCAGCAGACCCTCTCAGGGGAACTATGGCTACACCTTC. Translating it yields CASRPSQGNYGYTF. The whole variable domain, filled in from reference TRBV7-2 and TRBJ1-2, reads GAGVSQSPSNKVTEKGKDVELRCDPISGHTALYWYRQSLGQGLEFLIYFQGNSAPDKSGLPSDRFSAERTGGSVSTLTIQRTQQEDSAVYLCASRPSQGNYGYTFGSGTRLTVV.

This clonotype has only a few counts. A read error may be the cause here, since a much bigger clone is one base away. The chain recombines TRBV7-3 with TRBJ2-3; TRBD2 agrees at 11 bases. This CDR3 has 15 amino acids. CDR1 SGHTA and CDR2 FQGTGA come from the germline V gene. V gave up 5 bases and J gave up 2 bases; unmatched junction bases: 3. CDR3 amino acids: CASSISGGATDTQYF. The CDR3 nucleotides read TGTGCCAGCAGCATTAGCGGGGGGGCCACAGATACGCAGTATTTT.

This clonotype showed up just a few times. The chain combines TRBV6-2 or TRBV6-3 with TRBJ1-1; D is unresolved. The CDR3 contains 10 residues. Germline assignment: CDR1 MNHEY and CDR2 SVGEGT. V was clipped by 8 bases and J by 7 bases, with 8 bases between them. CDR3 bases: TGTGCCAGCGGGCAGCTTGAAGCTTTCTTT. As protein: CASGQLEAFF.

This clonotype has a handful of counts. The chain combines TRBV27 with TRBJ2-3; D is tentatively TRBD1 or TRBD2 (5 bases each). The germline gives CDR1 MNHEY, CDR2 SMNVEV (reference sequence). The CDR3 consists of 15 residues. The V gene lost 5 bases and the J gene lost 2 bases, with 14 bases spanning the gap. CDR3 coding DNA: TGTGCCAGCAGTCGGGACGGGTTGTCCACAGATACGCAGTATTTT. Residues: CASSRDGLSTDTQYF.

This clonotype turned up a few times. The chain recombines TRBV6-5 with TRBJ2-6; D is unresolved. This CDR3 has 15 residues. Germline V gene data show CDR1 as MNHEY and CDR2 as SVGAGI. V dropped 6 bases and J dropped 2 bases, with 11 bases sitting between them. CDR3 protein: CASSSGPPGANVLTF. CDR3 bases: TGTGCCAGCAGCTCCGGGCCCCCTGGGGCCAACGTCCTGACTTTC.

This clonotype came up a few times. The chain links TRBV18 to TRBJ2-7; 11 bases fit TRBD2. Trimming took 5 bases from V and 4 from J; bases not matched to a gene: 4. Germline values: CDR1 KGHSH, CDR2 LQKENI. The CDR3 extends over 14 amino acids. The CDR3 DNA is TGTGCCAGCTCAACTAGCGGGGGTGGATACGAGCAGTACGTC. This translates into CASSTSGGGYEQYV.

The CDR3 protein is CASRQTSGPSMSWTQYF. The CDR3 DNA sequence: TGTGCCAGCAGGCAAACTAGCGGGCCATCCATGAGTTGGACCCAGTACTTC. The gene calls are TRBV6-2 or TRBV6-3 and TRBJ2-5; 9 positions agree with TRBD2. V dropped 6 bases and J dropped 7; count of bases not matched to a gene: 18. The germline V gene encodes CDR1 MNHEY and CDR2 SVGEGT. The length of the CDR3 is 17 residues.

This clonotype appeared many times. V is TRBV5-1 and J is TRBJ2-7, with D possibly matching TRBD1 (6 bases). Trimming took 4 bases from V and 9 from J, leaving 17 bases between them. The germline CDR1 and CDR2 sequences are SGHRS and YFSETQ. The CDR3 sequence is 13 residues long. CDR3 in DNA: TGCGCCAGCAGCGGGACGACAGGACCTCGGCAGTACTTC. It specifies CASSGTTGPRQYF.

The chain links TRBV20-1 to TRBJ2-5, with D possibly being TRBD1 (6 bases). V dropped 5 bases and J dropped 4 bases, with 17 bases sitting between them. Germline V gives CDR1 DFQATT, CDR2 SNEGSKA (reference sequence). The CDR3 extends over 14 amino acids. In DNA, the CDR3 is TGCAGTGCTCCAGACAGGCTAGGAAGAGAGACCCAGTACTTC. Its protein product is CSAPDRLGRETQYF.

The table lists this clonotype with many counts. Germline and junction disagree at one end, which may indicate a read error. The chain joins TRBV5-1 to TRBJ1-1; D not resolved. The CDR3 contains 15 residues. Germline loops: CDR1 SGHRS, CDR2 YFSETQ. This CDR3 reads CASTLTMTTGTEAFF. DNA of the CDR3: TGCGCCAGCACCTTGACAATGACTACCGGGACTGAAGCTTTCTTT.